This T cell receptor beta chain was identified in a study of PD-1 blockade in classical Hodgkin lymphoma. Of note for this clone: Its antigen remains unknown.

Sample time point: newly diagnosed, previously untreated cHL patient sample. Purified CD4+ T cells were obtained from thawed PBMCs through magnetic negative selection. It was PBMCs in newly diagnosed, untreated classical Hodgkin lymphoma that served as comparison. Some clones are missing from TCRdb's copy, which holds only in-frame ones; the method was immunoSEQ multiplex PCR. Of 20,000 or so clones listed, roughly nine tenths were seen once; the top ten hold roughly 0.27%. V lost 0 bases, J lost 1 base, and 14 bases lay in between. This CDR3 has 17 amino acids. From germline, CDR1 is LNHNV and CDR2 YYDKDF (reference sequence). General study results and limits: Healthy donors were reported to have higher baseline TCR diversity than newly diagnosed patients.

The sequencing sample was made of CD4+ T cells from blood. This TCR was recovered from a human donor with classical Hodgkin lymphoma. The rearrangement links TRBV15 to TRBJ2-3; D is ambiguous. The CDR3 nucleotides read TGTGCCACCAGCAGAGATCCAATTGGGCAGGGCACAGATACGCAGTATTTT. Amino acid sequence: CATSRDPIGQGTDTQYF.